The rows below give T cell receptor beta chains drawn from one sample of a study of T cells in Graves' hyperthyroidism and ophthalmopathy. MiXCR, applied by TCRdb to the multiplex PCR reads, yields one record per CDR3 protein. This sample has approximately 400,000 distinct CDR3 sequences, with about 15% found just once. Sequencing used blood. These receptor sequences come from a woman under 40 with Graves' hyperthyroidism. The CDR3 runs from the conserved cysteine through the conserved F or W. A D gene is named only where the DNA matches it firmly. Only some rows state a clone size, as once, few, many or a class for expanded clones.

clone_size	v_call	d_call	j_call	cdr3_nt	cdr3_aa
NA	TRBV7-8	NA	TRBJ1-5	TGTGCCAGCAGTAGGAATCAGCCCCAGCATTTT	CASSRNQPQHF
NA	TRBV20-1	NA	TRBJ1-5	TGCAGTGCTAGACAGGGGACGGATCAGCCCCAGCATTTT	CSARQGTDQPQHF
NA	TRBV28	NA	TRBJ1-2	TGTGCCAGCACCCCCGGGGGGGGCTACACCTTC	CASTPGGGYTF
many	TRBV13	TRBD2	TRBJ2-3	TGTGCCAGCAGCTCCTTATCTAGCGGGAGAGGGGCCACAGATACGCAGTATTTT	CASSSLSSGRGATDTQYF
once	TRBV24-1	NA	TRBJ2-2	TGTGCCACCCGTGCTACAGTGAACACCGGGGAGCTGTTTTTT	CATRATVNTGELFF
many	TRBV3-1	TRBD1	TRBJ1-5	TGTGCCAGCAGTCCGACAGGGGCGTATCAGCCCCAGCATTTT	CASSPTGAYQPQHF
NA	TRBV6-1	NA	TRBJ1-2	TGTGCCAGCAGTGAATTTGCCAACTATGGCTACACCTTC	CASSEFANYGYTF
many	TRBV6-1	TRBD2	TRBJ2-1	TGTGCCACACGGCTAGCGGGAGGGCCTAATGAGCAGTTCTTC	CATRLAGGPNEQFF
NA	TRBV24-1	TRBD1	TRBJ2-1	TGTGCCACCAGTGATCGGCCAGGGGGTACCGTCGATGAGCAGTTCTTC	CATSDRPGGTVDEQFF
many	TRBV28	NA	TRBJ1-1	TGTGCCAGCAGTCGGGACTTTAACACTGAAGCTTTCTTT	CASSRDFNTEAFF
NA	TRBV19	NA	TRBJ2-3	TGTGCCAGTAGGCAGCGGGCCACAGATACGCAGTATTTT	CASRQRATDTQYF
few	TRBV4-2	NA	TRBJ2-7	TGTGCCAGCAGCCAAGGCCACGCCTACGAGCAGTACTTC	CASSQGHAYEQYF
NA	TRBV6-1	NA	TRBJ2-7	TGTGCCAGCAGGGGGGTGGGGGGAGACCGATTGCGGCAGTACTTC	CASRGVGGDRLRQYF
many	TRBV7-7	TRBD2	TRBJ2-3	TGTGCTAGCAGCCGGGGACTAGCGGGAGCAGATACGCAGTATTTT	CASSRGLAGADTQYF
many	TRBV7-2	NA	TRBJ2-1	TGTGCCAGCAGCTTAAGGGCGGCCTCCTACAATGAGCAGTTCTTC	CASSLRAASYNEQFF
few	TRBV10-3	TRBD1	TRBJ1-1	TGTGCCATCAGCACCGGGACAGGGTTGACTGAAGCTTTCTTT	CAISTGTGLTEAFF
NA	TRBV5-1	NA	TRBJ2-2	TGCGCCAGCACGTGGGACACCGGGGAGCTGTTTTTT	CASTWDTGELFF
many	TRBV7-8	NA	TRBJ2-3	TGTGCCAGCAGCTTAGCCCCGACAGGGAGGGTGACAGATACGCAGTATTTT	CASSLAPTGRVTDTQYF
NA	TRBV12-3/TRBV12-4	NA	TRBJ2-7	TGTGCCAGCAGTCGACGACGACCTAGCGCCCAAGAGCTGGACGAGCAGTACTTC	CASSRRRPSAQELDEQYF
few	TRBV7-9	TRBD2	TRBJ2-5	TGTGCCAGCAGCTTACTGACGGGGGGAGAGGAGACCCAGTACTTC	CASSLLTGGEETQYF
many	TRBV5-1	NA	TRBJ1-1	TGCGCCAGCAGCTTGGAGGCTCCGGGTGAAGCTTTCTTT	CASSLEAPGEAFF
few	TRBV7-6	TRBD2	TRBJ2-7	TGTGCCAGCAGCCCAACCACCGGGACTAGCGGGAGGGCCACCTACGAGCAGTACTTC	CASSPTTGTSGRATYEQYF
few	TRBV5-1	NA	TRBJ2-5	TGCGCCAGCAGCGGGGGACTGCCACAAGAGACCCAGTACTTC	CASSGGLPQETQYF
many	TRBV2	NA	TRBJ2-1	TGTGCCAGCAAGAGCTCCTACAATGAGCAGTTCTTC	CASKSSYNEQFF
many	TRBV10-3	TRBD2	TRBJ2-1	TGTGCCATCAGCCCGACGGGGGGCTCCTACAATGAGCAGTTCTTC	CAISPTGGSYNEQFF
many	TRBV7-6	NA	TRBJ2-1	TGTGCCAGCAGCTCCCTCATCGGGGGACAGTCCTATTTCAATGAGCAGTTCTTC	CASSSLIGGQSYFNEQFF
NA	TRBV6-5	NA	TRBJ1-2	TGTGCCAGCAGTTACTCGACGCAGGGAGTCTATGGCTACACCTTC	CASSYSTQGVYGYTF
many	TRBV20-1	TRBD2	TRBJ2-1	TGCAGTGCCCCGGGACTAGCGTTCCACAATGAGCAGTTCTTC	CSAPGLAFHNEQFF
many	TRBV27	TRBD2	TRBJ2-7	TGTGCCAGCAGTGGACTAGCGGGAGATTACGAGCAGTACTTC	CASSGLAGDYEQYF
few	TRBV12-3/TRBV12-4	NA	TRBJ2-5	TGTGCCAGCAGTTGGGCAGGTTCGGAGACCCAGTACTTC	CASSWAGSETQYF
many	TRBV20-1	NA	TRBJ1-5	TGCAGTGCTAGAATGAGGGGTAATAGCAATCAGCCCCAGCATTTT	CSARMRGNSNQPQHF
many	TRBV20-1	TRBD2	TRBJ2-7	TGCAGTGCTAAGGGACTAGCAGGGCAGGGCGAGCAGTACTTC	CSAKGLAGQGEQYF
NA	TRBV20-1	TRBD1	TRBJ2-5	TGCAGTGCTAGAGTCAGGGGGCGAGAGACCCAGTACTTC	CSARVRGRETQYF
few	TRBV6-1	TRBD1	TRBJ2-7	TGTGCCAGCAGTGAATTTCTCTGGGGAGACAGGGGCTTAGTGGAGCAGTACTTC	CASSEFLWGDRGLVEQYF
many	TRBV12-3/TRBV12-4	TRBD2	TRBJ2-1	TGTGCCAGCAGTTTTTTCAGCGGGAGGGCCGATGAGCAGTTCTTC	CASSFFSGRADEQFF